These 23 T cell receptor beta chains came from one sample sequenced in a study of T cells in Graves' hyperthyroidism and ophthalmopathy. There were TCR beta CDR3 regions amplified from RNA transcripts. Initially, a first-round RT-PCR of the TCR CDR3 employed the HTBI primer set. TCRdb itself ran the multiplex PCR reads through MiXCR, one entry per CDR3 protein. The sample carries 300,000 to 350,000 distinct CDR3 sequences, roughly 17% recorded once. Material for sequencing was blood. Receptors originate from a man younger than 40 with Graves' hyperthyroidism.

The chain is built from TRBV25-1 and TRBJ2-5; perhaps D is TRBD1 or TRBD2 (5 bases each). V was clipped by 2 bases and J by 5 bases, with 21 bases between them. The CDR3 runs 17 residues. Germline CDR1 reads MGHDK; CDR2 reads SYGVNS. CDR3 nucleotides: TGTGCCAGCAGTGAACCCCTTGGGGACGCCCCGGGGGAGACCCAGTACTTC. It translates to CASSEPLGDAPGETQYF.

This clonotype was recorded a few times. The CDR3 sequence: CASSPDTEGAYEQYF. Written as DNA, the CDR3 is TGCGCCAGCAGCCCGGACACGGAGGGGGCTTACGAGCAGTACTTC. The chain links TRBV5-1 to TRBJ2-7; maybe TRBD1 (7 bases). V dropped 4 bases and J dropped 4 bases, with 18 bases sitting between them. Per germline, CDR1 SGHRS and CDR2 YFSETQ. The CDR3 totals 15 residues.

At least ten counts were recorded for this clonotype. The V gene is TRBV3-1, the J gene TRBJ2-5, with D perhaps matching TRBD2 (5 bases). Germline V gene lookup returns CDR1 LGHDT and CDR2 YNNKEL (reference sequence). CDR3 size: 13 residues. V lost 8 bases and J lost 0, with 10 bases in between. The CDR3 reads CASEGRDQETQYF. The CDR3 DNA reads as TGTGCCAGCGAGGGTCGGGACCAAGAGACCCAGTACTTC.

This rearrangement joins TRBV27 to TRBJ2-7; tentatively, D is TRBD1 or TRBD2 (5 bases each). Trimming left V 3 bases short and J 2 bases short, with 14 bases between. The CDR3 is 15 residues long. Per the germline V gene, CDR1 is MNHEY and CDR2 is SMNVEV (reference sequence). The CDR3 region is CASSFSGTAAYEQYF. The DNA for the CDR3 is TGTGCCAGCAGTTTCTCCGGGACCGCCGCCTACGAGCAGTACTTC.

This clonotype was recorded a few times. The chain recombines TRBV5-1 with TRBJ2-3, with TRBD1 identical over 11 bases. Germline V CDR1 and CDR2: SGHRS, YFSETQ. There are 17 residues in the CDR3. The V and J ends lost 0 bases and 3 bases, in that order; junction bases with no gene match: 6. The CDR3 loop is CASSLEAWDRGTDTQYF. As DNA, the CDR3 is TGCGCCAGCAGCTTGGAGGCGTGGGACAGGGGGACAGATACGCAGTATTTT.

This clonotype was seen ten or more times. The V gene is TRBV3-1, the J gene TRBJ1-1; maybe TRBD1 (5 bases). Germline V gene lookup returns CDR1 LGHDT and CDR2 YNNKEL (reference sequence). CDR3 length: 15 amino acids. V was pared by 0 bases and J by 5 bases, with 13 bases between. CDR3: CASSQDPGDATEAFF. The CDR3 bases are TGTGCCAGCAGCCAAGATCCGGGGGATGCGACTGAAGCTTTCTTT.

The chain couples TRBV5-1 to TRBJ1-2, with D possibly TRBD1 on 6 matching bases. Germline CDR1 is SGHRS and CDR2 is YFSETQ. V lost 1 base and J 8 bases, leaving 15 bases between the germline ends. The CDR3 extends over 14 amino acids. The CDR3 DNA reads TGCGCCAGCAGCTTGTTTCTACAGGGAGGAGGCTACACCTTC. Its protein product is CASSLFLQGGGYTF.

This chain links TRBV27 with TRBJ2-7, with D possibly being TRBD2 (6 bases). V lost 3 bases and J 2 bases, leaving 17 bases between the germline ends. The CDR3 spans 16 residues. Germline CDR1 is MNHEY and CDR2 is SMNVEV (reference sequence). The CDR3 protein is CASSFSGTPGAYEQYF. CDR3 in DNA: TGTGCCAGCAGTTTTTCCGGGACCCCGGGGGCCTACGAGCAGTACTTC.

This chain connects TRBV4-1 to TRBJ1-1, with D maybe TRBD1 (5 bases). The V end lost 5 bases, the J end lost 11 bases, and 18 bases lay between the germline ends. The CDR3 sequence is 13 residues long. Germline CDR1 reads MGHRA; CDR2 reads YSYEKL. The CDR3 nucleotides are TGCGCCAGCAGCGGAACAGTCCTTGAGGGGGCTTTCTTT. Translated, it gives CASSGTVLEGAFF.

The CDR3 spells CASSLVSYEQYF. The DNA of the CDR3 is TGTGCCAGCAGCTTAGTCTCGTACGAGCAGTACTTC. The chain recombines TRBV11-2 with TRBJ2-7; D is unclear. This CDR3 has 12 residues. Trimming took off 1 base at V and 4 bases at J, with 5 bases between the two ends. Germline-derived CDR1 and CDR2 are SGHAT and FQNNGV.

Comment on this clonotype: This may stem from a read error, because a much larger clone lies one nucleotide away. The chain joins TRBV12-3 or TRBV12-4 to TRBJ2-3, with a tentative D call TRBD2 (5 bases). The CDR3 runs 14 residues. Trimming left V 10 bases short and J 2 bases short, with 16 bases between. For the CDR3, the DNA is TGTGCCACCAGGAAGGACTCGTACACAGATACGCAGTATTTT. This encodes CATRKDSYTDTQYF.

This clonotype came up many times. One end of the junction is discordant with germline, which a read error may explain. The V and J genes are TRBV6-1 and TRBJ2-7; 13 bases line up with TRBD2. Germline assignment: CDR1 MNHNS and CDR2 SASEGT. The CDR3 length is 16 residues. Written as DNA, the CDR3 is TGTGCCAGCAGTTCATCCTCCACCGGACTAGCGGGAGAGCCGTACTTC. Encoded protein: CASSSSSTGLAGEPYF.

This clonotype appeared a few times. CDR3 nucleotide sequence: TGTGCCAGCAGCAACGGGGGGTCTGGGGCCAACGTCCTGACTTTC. It codes for CASSNGGSGANVLTF. The J gene is TRBJ2-6, the V gene TRBV6-2 or TRBV6-3; 7 nucleotides line up with TRBD2. CDR3 length: 15 amino acids. The germline V gene encodes CDR1 MNHEY and CDR2 SVGEGT. The V segment lost 6 bases and the J segment 1 base; nucleotides outside the gene matches: 3.

The genes are TRBV18 and TRBJ1-2, with D unresolved. This CDR3 comprises 13 residues. V was clipped by 5 bases and J by 2 bases, with 9 bases between them. The germline CDR1 and CDR2 sequences are KGHSH and LQKENI. The CDR3 DNA reads TGTGCCAGCTCAACCGGACGGAACTATGGCTACACCTTC. Translated, it gives CASSTGRNYGYTF.

Many counts were recorded for this clonotype. This sequence joins TRBV12-3 or TRBV12-4 and TRBJ2-1; TRBD1 might be the D (5 bases). V lost 6 bases and J 10 bases, leaving 10 bases between the germline ends. This CDR3 contains 11 residues. CDR3 loop: CASSQYREQFF. The CDR3 bases are TGTGCCAGCAGCCAGTACAGGGAGCAGTTCTTC.

This sequence joins TRBV5-1 and TRBJ1-1, with D unclear. The CDR3 covers 15 residues. Per the germline V gene, CDR1 is SGHRS and CDR2 is YFSETQ. Trimming stripped 0 bases from V and 2 bases from J, with 11 bases between. The CDR3 region is CASSLEEVSNTEAFF. The CDR3 nucleotides are TGCGCCAGCAGCTTGGAGGAGGTTAGCAACACTGAAGCTTTCTTT.

The sample holds many counts of this clonotype. CDR3 sequence (DNA): TGTGCCAGCAGCTCAGGGGGACAGGTCGGAGAGACCCAGTACTTC. Translation gives CASSSGGQVGETQYF. This chain joins TRBV11-3 and TRBJ2-5, with 8 bases aligning to TRBD1. Germline lookup yields CDR1 SGHNT and CDR2 YENEEA. CDR3 length: 15 amino acids. Trimming cost V 4 bases and J 4 bases; bases outside gene matches: 8.

This clonotype was counted at least ten times. This chain joins TRBV2 and TRBJ2-3; D unresolved. Germline values: CDR1 SNHLY, CDR2 FYNNEI. V was shortened by 6 bases and J by 6 bases, with 7 bases between the two germline ends. The CDR3 loop spans 11 amino acids. The CDR3 is CASRVMDTQYF. In nucleotides, the CDR3 is TGTGCCAGCAGGGTCATGGATACGCAGTATTTT.

This clonotype appeared many times. V usage is TRBV11-2 and J usage is TRBJ2-7; 8 bases align to TRBD1. Germline CDR1 is SGHAT and CDR2 is FQNNGV. The CDR3 contains 14 residues. V dropped 7 bases and J dropped 2; count of bases not matched to a gene: 7. CDR3 in amino acids: CASTMTGATYEQYF. CDR3 DNA sequence: TGTGCCAGCACGATGACAGGGGCCACCTACGAGCAGTACTTC. The variable domain in full, completed from reference TRBV11-2 and TRBJ2-7, reads EAGVAQSPRYKIIEKRQSVAFWCNPISGHATLYWYQQILGQGPKLLIQFQNNGVVDDSQLPKDRFSAERLKGVDSTLKIQPAKLEDSAVYLCASTMTGATYEQYFGPGTRLTVT.

This clonotype was observed a few times. The J gene is TRBJ2-7, the V gene TRBV20-1; weak D call: TRBD2 (6 bases). Germline loops: CDR1 DFQATT, CDR2 SNEGSKA (reference sequence). The CDR3 loop spans 11 amino acids. Trimming cost V 4 bases and J 6 bases, with 10 bases left between them. This CDR3 is CSATAGTEQYF. CDR3 sequence (DNA): TGCAGTGCTACCGCGGGGACCGAGCAGTACTTC.

This clonotype was picked up many times. The CDR3 DNA reads TGTGCCAGCAGCCAAGATCCGGGACCAGATGAGACCCAGTACTTC. This sequence encodes CASSQDPGPDETQYF. The rearrangement uses TRBV3-1 and TRBJ2-5; D possibly matches TRBD1 or TRBD2 (5 bases each). The CDR3 sequence is 15 residues long. Trimming pared 0 bases from V and 5 bases from J, leaving 13 bases between. CDR1 is LGHDT, CDR2 YNNKEL, per germline (reference sequence).

Only a few counts were recorded for this clonotype. V and J are TRBV10-3 and TRBJ1-1; D possibly corresponds to TRBD1 (6 bases). The V gene's germline CDR1 is ENHRY and CDR2 SYGVKD. The ends were cut back, 3 bases at V and 7 bases at J, with 15 bases in the middle. CDR3 length: 14 residues. The CDR3 sequence is CAISDLQGSREAFF. For the CDR3, the DNA is TGTGCCATCAGTGATCTACAGGGTAGCCGTGAAGCTTTCTTT.

This clonotype was counted at least ten times. The chain combines TRBV6-1 with TRBJ2-7, with D perhaps TRBD2 (6 bases). From germline, CDR1 is MNHNS and CDR2 SASEGT. The CDR3 is made up of 15 amino acids. The germline V and J ends were trimmed by 4 bases and 2 bases, with 15 bases remaining between them. For the CDR3, the DNA is TGTGCCAGCAGTGGCGTTGGCGGGACCACCTACGAGCAGTACTTC. Translation gives CASSGVGGTTYEQYF.